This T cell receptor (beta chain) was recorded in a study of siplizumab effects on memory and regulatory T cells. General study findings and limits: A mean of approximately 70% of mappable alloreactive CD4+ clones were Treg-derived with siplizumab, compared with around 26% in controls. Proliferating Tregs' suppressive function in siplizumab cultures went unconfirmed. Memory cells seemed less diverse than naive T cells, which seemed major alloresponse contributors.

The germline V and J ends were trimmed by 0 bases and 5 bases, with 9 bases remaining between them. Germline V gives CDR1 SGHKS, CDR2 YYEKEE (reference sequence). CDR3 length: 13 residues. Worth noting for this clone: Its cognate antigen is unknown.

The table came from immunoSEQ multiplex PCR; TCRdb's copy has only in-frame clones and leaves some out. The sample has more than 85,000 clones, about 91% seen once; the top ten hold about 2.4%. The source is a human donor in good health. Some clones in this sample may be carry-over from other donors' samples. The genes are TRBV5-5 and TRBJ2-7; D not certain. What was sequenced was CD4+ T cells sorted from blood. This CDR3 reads CASSLGTWNEQYF. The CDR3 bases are TGTGCCAGCAGCTTGGGGACCTGGAACGAGCAGTACTTC.